The clone carrying this T cell receptor beta chain is categorized as medium-sized. Its antigen is still unknown. With the Oncomine TCR Beta short-read assay, DNA from cultured CD4+ T cells was sequenced. MiXCR, applied by TCRdb to the PCR reads, yields one record per CDR3 protein. The sample shows approximately 20,000 distinct CDR3 sequences, about 38% of them seen only once. Specified treatment: approximately 9-day PBMC culture with coronavirus spike peptide pools or control peptides (ViraFEST assay). CDR3 length: 14 amino acids. J was trimmed by 7 bases and V by 1 base; bases with no gene match: 7. The germline V gene encodes CDR1 DFQATT and CDR2 SNEGSKA (reference sequence). The sample comes from a study of vaccination and CD4 T cells after COVID-19. The study, taken as a whole, reports: It was observed that, in convalescent patients, a median roughly 85% of reactive clones arose only post-vaccination.

The TCR sequence derives from a human donor with COVID-19. The chain uses TRBV20-1 and TRBJ1-5, with 7 bases fitting TRBD1. The sample consisted of cultured CD4+ T cells from blood. CDR3 amino acids: CSARVAQGIQPQHF. CDR3 bases: TGCAGTGCTAGAGTTGCACAGGGGATACAGCCCCAGCATTTT.